This is a list of T cell receptor beta chains from one sample in a study of T-cell reconstitution after alpha-beta-depleted transplantation in children. MiXCR, applied by TCRdb to the PCR reads, yields one record per CDR3 protein. This sample has 480,000 or so distinct CDR3 sequences, with approximately 10% found just once. This sample comprised PBMCs, obtained before TCRalphabeta/CD19-depleted stem cell transplant. The receptor set was obtained from a child aged 2 to 10 with inherited bone marrow failure, due to receive a stem cell transplant. Both conserved end residues are trimmed from each CDR3.

v_call cdr3_aa
TRBV29-1 SVAADRVGEKLF
TRBV5-1 ASRYGTGVGEQY
TRBV7-8 ASSRTGNQPQH
TRBV27 ASSLSLYQPQH
TRBV14 ASSQVAGQGGADTQY
TRBV5-1 ASSLGSGADTQY
TRBV5-1 ASSLATSGLQETQY
TRBV6-2/TRBV6-3 ASSPGLASYEQY
TRBV24-1 ATSEQGRDNQPQH
TRBV19 ASSPFYPDYGYT
TRBV18 ASSPPYYNEQF
TRBV5-1 ASSMIAGGPNEQF
TRBV29-1 SVEDAGFNEQF
TRBV6-2/TRBV6-3 ASSYNVLGGNYEQY
TRBV4-3 ASSRGAGDPNTGELF
TRBV20-1 SANRASAYNEQF
TRBV5-1 ASSPTVGSGANVLT
TRBV4-1 ASSQDPAGSPSGTRKVDTQY
TRBV5-1 ASTRTGANYGYT
TRBV29-1 SVESSGRTDEQY
TRBV20-1 SARGGGPAGATSTDTQY
TRBV7-2 ASSLEREYNEQF
TRBV19 ASSMFGIYSNQPQH
TRBV19 ASSTSGFLDEQF
TRBV20-1 SARDLFGLAGDHQETQY
TRBV7-9 ASSSSTSGRRYEQY
TRBV27 ASSKGTSGRLRTGELF